This T cell receptor (beta chain) was documented in a study of control samples from healthy donors and cancer patients. V was clipped by 5 bases and J by 10 bases; unmatched bases: 15. The CDR3 consists of 16 residues. Germline CDR1 and CDR2: SGHNT and YENEEA. Using immunoSEQ multiplex PCR, the repertoire was profiled, and TCRdb retains in-frame clones only, with some absent. Of some 120,000 clones in the sample, approximately 90% were seen once. The source of this sequence is a woman aged 70-85 years in good health. The chain carries TRBV11-3 and TRBJ2-1; TRBD2 agrees at 9 bases. Sequenced input: blood. The CDR3 DNA follows: TGTGCCAGCAGCCACCCCGGGGCGGGGGGGCCGGGGGAGCAGTTCTTC. This encodes CASSHPGAGGPGEQFF.